Each of the 25 T cell receptor beta chains below was sequenced from the same sample in a study of identical twins. MiXCR was run by TCRdb on the 5' RACE reads, yielding one entry per CDR3 protein. The repertoire has roughly 770,000 distinct CDR3 sequences, 15% to 20% of them found once; the top ten carry less than 15%. These data were likewise used in another study, on T cells expressing NK-cell markers.

Sequencing input: PBMCs. These receptors were collected from a woman aged 18-35 years in good health.

The rearrangement joins TRBV29-1 to TRBJ1-5; no reliable D call. Trimming cost V 5 bases and J 0 bases, with 8 bases left between them. This CDR3 comprises 13 residues. The V gene's germline CDR1 is SQVTM and CDR2 ANQGSEA. CDR3 DNA sequence: TGCAGCGTTTTAGAGAATAGCAATCAGCCCCAGCATTTT. Translated, it gives CSVLENSNQPQHF.

This clonotype was counted between two and nine times. This chain uses TRBV10-3 with TRBJ2-5; 8 bases are shared with TRBD2. The V gene's germline CDR1 is ENHRY and CDR2 SYGVKD. Losses at the gene ends were 8 bases for V and 5 bases for J; bases not matched to a gene: 10. The CDR3 covers 14 residues. As DNA, the CDR3 is TGTGCCATCCCCCCAGCGGGAGCGGGGGAGACCCAGTACTTC. It codes for CAIPPAGAGETQYF.

This clonotype came up a few times. V and J are TRBV9 and TRBJ2-7; 7 bases fit TRBD2. The CDR3 contains 15 residues. Losses at the gene ends were 4 bases for V and 0 bases for J; bases not matched to a gene: 7. The germline CDR1 and CDR2 sequences are SGDLS and YYNGEE. CDR3 protein: CASSRDSGISYEQYF. For the CDR3, the DNA is TGTGCCAGCAGCCGAGACAGCGGGATCTCCTACGAGCAGTACTTC.

The chain uses TRBV5-1 and TRBJ1-1; D remains ambiguous. The CDR3 totals 14 residues. The V and J ends lost 2 bases and 4 bases respectively, with 12 bases between them. CDR1 SGHRS and CDR2 YFSETQ come from the germline V gene. DNA of the CDR3: TGCGCCAGCAGCTTCGAACTGGGGAGCACTGAAGCTTTCTTT. It yields the protein CASSFELGSTEAFF.

The genes are TRBV6-2 or TRBV6-3 and TRBJ2-1, with a weak D call TRBD2 (5 bases). CDR3 length equals 13 residues. V dropped 7 bases and J dropped 2 bases, with 9 bases sitting between them. Germline V CDR1 and CDR2: MNHEY, SVGEGT. CDR3 in amino acids: CASIAGAYNEQFF. CDR3 sequence (DNA): TGTGCCAGCATCGCGGGTGCCTACAATGAGCAGTTCTTC.

This clonotype was recorded at least ten times. The V and J genes are TRBV25-1 and TRBJ2-7; D is unclear. Germline-derived CDR1 and CDR2 are MGHDK and SYGVNS. The CDR3 contains 15 residues. Trimming removed 3 bases at V and 5 bases at J, with 17 bases between. The DNA of the CDR3 is TGTGCCAGCAGTGACGCTAGGGTTGGGAACCACGAGCAGTACTTC. Its protein product is CASSDARVGNHEQYF.

This clonotype occurred a few times. V and J are TRBV20-1 and TRBJ2-3; D not resolved. Germline lookup yields CDR1 DFQATT and CDR2 SNEGSKA (reference sequence). The length of the CDR3 is 11 residues. The V gene lost 5 bases and the J gene lost 3 bases, with 6 bases spanning the gap. Here the CDR3 reads CSASTTDTQYF. The DNA of the CDR3 is TGCAGTGCTTCCACTACAGATACGCAGTATTTT.

This chain uses TRBV12-3 or TRBV12-4 with TRBJ2-4; 7 bases are a match to TRBD1. CDR3 length: 13 residues. The trim removed 1 base at V and 6 bases at J, leaving 0 bases unmatched. The CDR3 nucleotides are TGTGCCAGCAGTTTAGACAGGGGAAACATTCAGTACTTC. Protein: CASSLDRGNIQYF.

This chain joins TRBV5-1 and TRBJ2-1; D unclear. CDR1 is SGHRS and CDR2 is YFSETQ in the germline V gene. CDR3 size: 17 residues. V lost 0 bases and J 8 bases, leaving 21 bases between the germline ends. The chain's CDR3 is CASSLGQISSIGDEQFF. DNA of the CDR3: TGCGCCAGCAGCTTGGGGCAGATTAGCTCTATAGGAGATGAGCAGTTCTTC.

The CDR3 spells CARKGNYGYTF. In nucleotides, the CDR3 is TGTGCCAGGAAGGGAAACTATGGCTACACCTTC. V and J are TRBV6-5 and TRBJ1-2; no clear D gene. This CDR3 comprises 11 residues. V lost 9 bases, J lost 2 bases, and 7 bases lay in between. Germline CDR1 is MNHEY and CDR2 is SVGAGI.

The CDR3 DNA sequence: TGTGCCAGCAGCCAACCGGGGGCTAGCGGGAGCGACGCCTACGAGCAGTACTTC. Amino acid sequence: CASSQPGASGSDAYEQYF. V is TRBV11-1 and J is TRBJ2-7, with 10 bases fitting TRBD2. Germline lookup yields CDR1 SGHAT and CDR2 FQDESV (reference sequence). This CDR3 comprises 18 residues. The V and J ends lost 5 bases and 2 bases, in that order; junction bases with no gene match: 15.

The rearrangement uses TRBV7-2 and TRBJ1-1, with unresolved D. V lost 6 bases and J 1 base, leaving 9 bases between the germline ends. The CDR3 loop spans 13 amino acids. From germline, CDR1 is SGHTA and CDR2 FQGNSA. The CDR3 protein is CASRVQKNTEAFF. The CDR3 DNA reads as TGTGCCAGCAGAGTGCAAAAGAACACTGAAGCTTTCTTT.

This clonotype was seen only a few times. The chain is built from TRBV7-2 and TRBJ2-7, with 10 bases lining up with TRBD2. Germline V gives CDR1 SGHTA, CDR2 FQGNSA. V shed 1 base, J shed 2 bases, and the junction held 5 bases outside the gene matches. The length of the CDR3 is 16 residues. CDR3 loop: CASSLEGLARPYEQYF. The DNA for the CDR3 is TGTGCCAGCAGCTTAGAGGGACTAGCGCGTCCCTACGAGCAGTACTTC.

CDR3 loop: CASSNRDTFNSPLHF. In DNA form, the CDR3 reads TGTGCCAGCAGCAACCGGGACACCTTTAATTCACCCCTCCACTTT. The chain recombines TRBV3-1 with TRBJ1-6, with D tentatively TRBD1 (6 bases). This CDR3 spans 15 amino acids. CDR1 and CDR2 from the germline V gene are LGHDT and YNNKEL (reference sequence). V lost 5 bases to trimming and J lost 6 bases, with 14 bases between them.

This clonotype has a handful of counts. The chain employs TRBV11-2 and TRBJ1-6; D gene ambiguous. This CDR3 spans 16 amino acids. Between the trimmed V and J ends, which lost 2 bases and 5 bases, there was a span of 13 bases. Germline V CDR1 and CDR2: SGHAT, FQNNGV. The CDR3 region is CASSLWRGRDNSPLHF. Here the CDR3 DNA reads TGTGCCAGCAGCTTATGGCGGGGAAGGGATAATTCACCCCTCCACTTT.

This rearrangement joins TRBV6-1 to TRBJ2-5, with a weak D call TRBD2 (6 bases). Germline V lookup: CDR1 MNHNS, CDR2 SASEGT. Trimming took off 6 bases at V and 4 bases at J, with 21 bases between the two ends. CDR3 size: 16 residues. DNA of the CDR3: TGTGCCAGCAGCGCACGACCGACTAGTAGTTCAGAGACCCAGTACTTC. Translating it yields CASSARPTSSSETQYF.

The V call is TRBV20-1, the J call TRBJ1-3, with 9 nucleotides matching TRBD1. The CDR3 sequence is 17 residues long. CDR1 is DFQATT and CDR2 is SNEGSKA in the germline V gene (reference sequence). The V and J ends lost 5 bases and 3 bases, in that order; junction bases with no gene match: 14. Here the CDR3 reads CSAVGTGSGVDGNTIYF. The CDR3 DNA reads as TGCAGTGCTGTAGGGACAGGGTCGGGCGTCGATGGAAACACCATATATTTT.

The J gene is TRBJ2-2, the V gene TRBV9; TRBD2 is a possible D gene (7 bases). The CDR3 extends over 19 amino acids. Germline V gives CDR1 SGDLS, CDR2 YYNGEE. V was clipped by 0 bases and J by 5 bases, with 23 bases between them. The CDR3: CASSVANVGGTLRTGELFF. DNA for the CDR3: TGTGCCAGCAGCGTAGCTAATGTCGGGGGGACACTCAGAACCGGGGAGCTGTTTTTT.

Only a few counts were recorded for this clonotype. The V call is TRBV12-3 or TRBV12-4, the J call TRBJ2-7, with a possible D match to TRBD2 (5 bases). The CDR3 runs 11 residues. Trimming left V 8 bases short and J 7 bases short, with 12 bases between. The CDR3 coding sequence is TGTGCCAGCGGAGGTCGGGGAGAGCAGTACTTC. Translating it yields CASGGRGEQYF.

The V gene is TRBV5-4, the J gene TRBJ2-5; D not resolved. Germline V gives CDR1 SGHNT, CDR2 YYREEE (reference sequence). The CDR3 contains 15 residues. V lost 2 bases, J lost 3 bases, and 14 bases lay in between. This CDR3 is CASSFSSTLEETQYF. DNA of the CDR3: TGTGCCAGCAGCTTTTCATCGACCTTGGAAGAGACCCAGTACTTC. The full variable domain, its missing parts supplied by reference TRBV5-4 and TRBJ2-5, is ETGVTQSPTHLIKTRGQQVTLRCSSQSGHNTVSWYQQALGQGPQFIFQYYREEENGRGNFPPRFSGLQFPNYSSELNVNALELDDSALYLCASSFSSTLEETQYFGPGTRLLVL.

This clonotype occurred a few times. The rearrangement links TRBV7-2 to TRBJ1-2; TRBD1 matches 7 bases. This CDR3 spans 15 amino acids. Trimming cost V 5 bases and J 8 bases; bases outside gene matches: 14. CDR1 SGHTA and CDR2 FQGNSA come from the germline V gene. This CDR3 reads CASSAQTGVYGGYTF. The CDR3 DNA follows: TGTGCCAGCAGCGCCCAAACAGGGGTCTATGGGGGCTACACCTTC.

The sample holds a few counts of this clonotype. The chain couples TRBV29-1 to TRBJ2-1; no clear D. V lost 7 bases and J lost 7, with 11 bases in between. The CDR3 is 11 amino acids. The germline V gene has CDR1 SQVTM and CDR2 ANQGSEA. Written as DNA, the CDR3 is TGCAGCGCCCCCCTAGGGAATGAGCAGTTCTTC. Its translation: CSAPLGNEQFF.

The CDR3 protein is CASSYGTSGNEQFF. The CDR3, as DNA: TGTGCCAGCAGTTACGGGACTAGCGGTAATGAGCAGTTCTTC. The rearrangement uses TRBV6-2 or TRBV6-3 and TRBJ2-1; the match to TRBD2 covers 11 bases. CDR3 length: 14 amino acids. The germline V gene has CDR1 MNHEY and CDR2 SVGEGT. V dropped 2 bases and J dropped 7; count of bases not matched to a gene: 1.

This clonotype was seen a handful of times. V is TRBV6-5 and J is TRBJ2-2; no clear D gene. V was cut by 0 bases and J by 6 bases, with 14 bases left in between. The CDR3 length is 16 residues. Germline CDR1 and CDR2: MNHEY and SVGAGI. The CDR3 DNA follows: TGTGCCAGCAGTTACTCGAAGGTCCGTACACCCGGGGAGCTGTTTTTT. Translating it yields CASSYSKVRTPGELFF.

This clonotype has a handful of counts. The genes are TRBV12-3 or TRBV12-4 and TRBJ2-7; D might be TRBD2 (5 bases). V gave up 3 bases and J gave up 3 bases, with 9 bases separating them. This CDR3 region has 13 residues. Written as DNA, the CDR3 is TGTGCCAGCAGTTTTCACGGAGGCTACGAGCAGTACTTC. As protein: CASSFHGGYEQYF.